Listed below are T cell receptor beta chains from one sample, sequenced in a study of blood T cell repertoires in COVID-19. TCRdb's copy holds only in-frame clones and misses some; the assay was immunoSEQ multiplex PCR. The sample lists approximately 140,000 clones; about 87% were seen once. The specimen was peripheral blood. These receptors originate from a man older than 75 with acute or convalescent COVID-19. CDR3s include the opening cysteine and the closing phenylalanine or tryptophan. Each record gives: clone size, V gene, J gene, D gene, CDR3 length, CDR3 DNA, CDR3 protein. A D gene is named only where the DNA matches it firmly. Expanded clones are given a class, and other clones once, few, many or no size at all.

.	TRBV12-3/TRBV12-4	TRBJ1-1	.	13	TGTGCCAGCAGTTTCTCGGGGGTTGCTGAAGCTTTCTTT	CASSFSGVAEAFF
once	TRBV5-1	TRBJ2-1	.	16	TGCGCCAGCAACCCGAGGTCAACTCCCTCCTACAATGAGCAGTTCTTC	CASNPRSTPSYNEQFF
.	TRBV29-1	TRBJ2-7	TRBD2	13	TGCAGCGTTACGGGAGGGGAGGGCTACGAGCAGTACTTC	CSVTGGEGYEQYF
.	TRBV5-1	TRBJ2-7	.	15	TGCGCCAGCAGCTTGGCCTCAACCAGGGCTTACGAGCAGTACTTC	CASSLASTRAYEQYF
.	TRBV6-1	TRBJ1-5	.	15	TGTGCCAGCAGTGAAGGCACAGGGCTCTATCAGCCCCAGCATTTT	CASSEGTGLYQPQHF
.	TRBV5-1	TRBJ2-3	TRBD2	17	TGCGCCAGCAGCCAAGGACTAGCGGGGGCCACCACAGATACGCAGTATTTT	CASSQGLAGATTDTQYF
.	TRBV4-2	TRBJ2-1	.	16	TGTGCCAGCAGCCAAGAGCTATGGGGGAGGCAGTCTGAGCAGTTCTTC	CASSQELWGRQSEQFF
.	TRBV18	TRBJ2-7	TRBD1	14	TGTGCCAGCTCAAGGGACAGTTTCTCCTACGAGCAGTACTTC	CASSRDSFSYEQYF
.	TRBV5-4	TRBJ1-1	.	13	TGTGCCAGCAGCTTGGGCTTAGAACTTGAAGCTTTCTTT	CASSLGLELEAFF
few	TRBV5-1	TRBJ2-5	TRBD2	14	TGCGCCAGCAGCTTCGGGGGAGGGGCGGAGACCCAGTACTTC	CASSFGGGAETQYF
.	TRBV11-2	TRBJ2-1	TRBD2	15	TGTGCCAGCAGCTTGGCTAGCGGGGGAAGAAATGAGCAGTTCTTC	CASSLASGGRNEQFF
.	TRBV5-1	TRBJ2-3	TRBD1	14	TGCGCCAGCAGCTTTATACAGGGGCCAGATACGCAGTATTTT	CASSFIQGPDTQYF
.	TRBV6-6	TRBJ1-4	.	16	TGTGCCAGCAGTTCGCGCACGGGGGGACCGCATGAAAAACTGTTTTTT	CASSSRTGGPHEKLFF
.	TRBV19	TRBJ1-2	.	15	TGTGCCAGTAGTATGGAGTCTGGGTTTCATGGCGGCTACACCTTC	CASSMESGFHGGYTF
.	TRBV5-4	TRBJ1-4	TRBD1	15	TGTGCCAGCAGCCCCCAGGGGGCGCCGGGTGAAAAACTGTTTTTT	CASSPQGAPGEKLFF
.	TRBV7-2	TRBJ2-1	TRBD2	15	TGTGCCAGCAGTTTAAATCTAGCGGGAGAGGATGAGCAGTTCTTC	CASSLNLAGEDEQFF
.	TRBV10-3	TRBJ2-1	TRBD2	17	TGTGCCATCAGTGACCCGCGTGGAGAGCTAGCGGGCTACGGGCAGTTCTTC	CAISDPRGELAGYGQFF
few	TRBV5-5	TRBJ2-7	TRBD1	14	TGTGCCAGCAGCCCAGGGACAGGGCGGGTCGAGCAGTACTTC	CASSPGTGRVEQYF
.	TRBV7-9	TRBJ1-2	TRBD1	15	TGTGCCAGCAGCCCTACACAGGGGATCGGCTATGGCTACACCTTC	CASSPTQGIGYGYTF
.	TRBV27	TRBJ2-5	TRBD1	15	TGTGCCAGCAGTTTGGGCGGGACAGGGGCATGGACCCAGTACTTC	CASSLGGTGAWTQYF
.	TRBV10-3	TRBJ1-1	.	12	TGTGCCATCAGTGAGAGTTTGAGGGAAGCTTTCTTT	CAISESLREAFF
few	TRBV5-1	TRBJ2-5	TRBD2	14	TGCGCCAGCACTCGCGCGGGAGTTACGGAGACCCAGTACTTC	CASTRAGVTETQYF
once	TRBV3-1/TRBV3-2	TRBJ1-6	.	15	TGTGCCAGCAGCCAATGGGCCGACATCGGTTCAACCCTCCACTTT	CASSQWADIGSTLHF
.	TRBV18	TRBJ2-7	TRBD2	18	TGTGCCAGCTCACAGGCTAGCGGGAGTTTTGGGAGCTCCTACGAGCAGTACTTC	CASSQASGSFGSSYEQYF
few	TRBV9	TRBJ2-5	TRBD2	18	TGTGCCAGCAGCGTAGGGGCCGGTACTAGCGGGGGGAGAGAGACCCAGTACTTC	CASSVGAGTSGGRETQYF
.	TRBV5-1	TRBJ2-7	TRBD2	16	TGCGCCAGCAGCTTGGAAGCTAGCGGGAGGACCAGGGAGCAGTACTTC	CASSLEASGRTREQYF
.	TRBV11-2	TRBJ2-7	TRBD1	15	TGTGCCAGCAGCCCGCGGGACAGGGGTTCCTACGAGCAGTACTTC	CASSPRDRGSYEQYF
.	TRBV11-1	TRBJ1-5	.	13	TGTGCCAGCAGCTCTTATAGCAATCAGCCCCAGCATTTT	CASSSYSNQPQHF
.	TRBV14	TRBJ2-1	TRBD2	16	TGTGCCAGCAGCCTCGGGACTAGCGGGGGCTACAATGAGCAGTTCTTC	CASSLGTSGGYNEQFF
once	TRBV3-1/TRBV3-2	TRBJ1-3	.	15	TGTGCCAGCAGCCAAGGTTACAGCTCTGGAAACACCATATATTTT	CASSQGYSSGNTIYF
once	TRBV30	TRBJ2-7	.	14	TGTGCCTGGAGTCTTGATAACAGGGTCGGCGAGCAGTACTTC	CAWSLDNRVGEQYF
.	TRBV15	TRBJ2-4	.	16	TGTGCCACCAGCGAGGATCGCGGTATAGCCAAAAACATTCAGTACTTC	CATSEDRGIAKNIQYF
.	TRBV28	TRBJ1-5	.	15	TGTGCCAGCAGTTTATCTCGGCAGGGTGATCAGCCCCAGCATTTT	CASSLSRQGDQPQHF
.	TRBV28	TRBJ2-1	.	14	TGTGCCAGCAGATACGGGACAACCTACAATGAGCAGTTCTTC	CASRYGTTYNEQFF
.	TRBV4-2	TRBJ2-1	TRBD2	17	TGTGCCAGCAGCCATTCGGCGTCGGCGGGAGGGCTCAATGAGCAGTTCTTC	CASSHSASAGGLNEQFF
once	TRBV5-1	TRBJ1-3	TRBD1	14	TGCGCCAGCAGCCTTGGGACAGCTGGAAACACCATATATTTT	CASSLGTAGNTIYF
.	TRBV5-1	TRBJ1-1	TRBD1	15	TGCGCCAGCAGCCTTGGGACAGGGGAGGGCACTGAAGCTTTCTTT	CASSLGTGEGTEAFF
once	TRBV7-2	TRBJ2-1	TRBD2	17	TGTGCCAGCAGCTTTCGCCCTATAGCGGGAGGGGATAATGAGCAGTTCTTC	CASSFRPIAGGDNEQFF
.	TRBV7-9	TRBJ1-2	.	14	TGTGCCAGCAGCGAATCTCCGGTAAACTATGGCTACACCTTC	CASSESPVNYGYTF
.	TRBV7-8	TRBJ1-2	.	14	TGTGCCAGCAGCCCCGGACAAGGCAACTATGGCTACACCTTC	CASSPGQGNYGYTF